One T cell receptor (beta chain) is described in this entry. The sample comes from a study of early T cells in non-severe SARS-CoV-2 infection. Study details: Unsorted whole blood bulk RNA was sequenced, with unpaired chains.

Researchers attached unique molecular identifiers to individual cDNA molecules. TCRdb re-called the 5' RACE reads with MiXCR, one entry per CDR3 protein. Among approximately 64,000 distinct CDR3 sequences listed, more than 15% were seen once. Specimen: whole blood, collected at baseline. The sequence was obtained from an adult who was a healthcare worker with PCR-confirmed SARS-CoV-2 infection or an uninfected control (not recorded which).

The CDR3 reads CASSQDLLGSDRGSEKLFF. The DNA for the CDR3 is TGCGCCAGCAGCCAAGATCTATTGGGGTCCGACAGGGGCAGTGAAAAACTGTTTTTT. The chain couples TRBV4-3 to TRBJ1-4, with TRBD1 identical over 8 bases. V shed 0 bases and J 7 bases; nucleotides not matched to a gene: 16. Germline V gene lookup returns CDR1 LGHNA and CDR2 YSLEER. The CDR3 extends over 19 amino acids.